A single sample is the source of the 21 T cell receptor beta chains below, sequenced in a study of blood T cell repertoires in COVID-19. Clones were sequenced by immunoSEQ multiplex PCR, and TCRdb holds only the in-frame ones, with some missing. Here the sample spans approximately 190,000 clones, about 81% being singletons. Sequenced material: peripheral blood. All receptors come from a man aged 25-45 years with active or convalescent COVID-19.

The chain links TRBV18 to TRBJ2-7; TRBD1 is a possible D gene (6 bases). In germline, CDR1 is KGHSH, CDR2 LQKENI. Trimming took off 3 bases at V and 1 base at J, with 10 bases between the two ends. The CDR3 is made up of 14 amino acids. CDR3 residues: CASSPSGESYEQYV. The DNA of the CDR3 is TGTGCCAGCTCACCTTCAGGGGAGTCCTACGAGCAGTACGTC.

The chain recombines TRBV11-3 with TRBJ2-5, with 10 bases aligning to TRBD2. The V segment lost 0 bases and the J segment 1 base; nucleotides outside the gene matches: 2. Per the germline V gene, CDR1 is SGHNT and CDR2 is YENEEA. The CDR3 totals 16 residues. The CDR3, as DNA: TGTGCCAGCAGCTTAGAACTAGCGGGGCCCCAAGAGACCCAGTACTTC. This encodes CASSLELAGPQETQYF.

The chain recombines TRBV12-3 or TRBV12-4 with TRBJ2-7; possibly TRBD1 for D (5 bases). Between the trimmed V and J ends, which lost 4 bases and 3 bases, there was a span of 10 bases. The CDR3 length is 13 residues. CDR3 coding DNA: TGTGCCAGCAGTTCCGACAGTAGCTACGAGCAGTACTTC. It encodes CASSSDSSYEQYF.

The chain carries TRBV5-4 and TRBJ1-5; tentative D call: TRBD1 (5 bases). This CDR3 is built from 14 residues. Trimming left V 2 bases short and J 6 bases short, with 12 bases between. Germline V gene lookup returns CDR1 SGHNT and CDR2 YYREEE (reference sequence). CDR3 DNA: TGTGCCAGCAGCTTCGGGGGGGGGATTCAGCCCCAGCATTTT. Its translation is CASSFGGGIQPQHF.

This clone was seen a few times. This chain uses TRBV4-2 with TRBJ2-1, with D unresolved. The CDR3 runs 14 residues. The V gene lost 0 bases and the J gene lost 2 bases, with 5 bases spanning the gap. From germline, CDR1 is LGHNA and CDR2 YNFKEQ. This CDR3 is CASSQDYAYNEQFF. The CDR3 bases are TGTGCCAGCAGCCAAGACTATGCCTACAATGAGCAGTTCTTC.

The rearrangement links TRBV27 to TRBJ2-7; D possibly corresponds to TRBD1 (6 bases). This CDR3 is 15 amino acids long. Trimming took off 4 bases at V and 2 bases at J, with 15 bases between the two ends. Germline values: CDR1 MNHEY, CDR2 SMNVEV (reference sequence). The CDR3 loop is CASSYHRDRTYEQYF. CDR3 DNA sequence: TGTGCCAGCAGTTATCACAGGGACCGGACCTACGAGCAGTACTTC.

This clone was seen a few times. The chain recombines TRBV24-1 with TRBJ2-2, with TRBD1 matching 9 bases. Germline V gives CDR1 KGHDR, CDR2 SFDVKD. Losses at the gene ends were 5 bases for V and 4 bases for J; bases not matched to a gene: 4. There are 15 residues in the CDR3. The chain's CDR3 is CATSGTGAGTGELFF. In DNA, the CDR3 is TGTGCCACCAGTGGGACAGGGGCCGGCACCGGGGAGCTGTTTTTT.

J is TRBJ2-1 and V is TRBV19; 9 nucleotides agree with TRBD2. Germline loops: CDR1 LNHDA, CDR2 SQIVND (reference sequence). The CDR3 extends over 15 amino acids. V dropped 3 bases and J dropped 9; count of bases not matched to a gene: 9. CDR3 nucleotide sequence: TGTGCCAGTAGTATTCGGTCTAGCGGGAAGGGTGAGCAGTTCTTC. Amino acid sequence: CASSIRSSGKGEQFF.

The chain joins TRBV30 to TRBJ2-1, with 10 bases aligning to TRBD2. Germline V gene lookup returns CDR1 GTSNPN and CDR2 SVGIG (reference sequence). The CDR3 runs to 17 residues. Trimming cost V 0 bases and J 6 bases; bases outside gene matches: 11. CDR3 sequence (DNA): TGTGCCTGGAGTGTAGGGTCTAGCGGGGGAATACTCAATGAGCAGTTCTTC. Encoded protein: CAWSVGSSGGILNEQFF. The full variable domain, rest sourced from reference TRBV30 and TRBJ2-1, is SQTIHQWPATLVQPVGSPLSLECTVEGTSNPNLYWYRQAAGRGLQLLFYSVGIGQISSEVPQNLSASRPQDRQFILSSKKLLLSDSGFYLCAWSVGSSGGILNEQFFGPGTRLTVL.

The count of this clone is one. The chain uses TRBV19 and TRBJ1-2; no clear D gene. The germline V and J ends were trimmed by 7 bases and 8 bases, with 20 bases remaining between them. The CDR3 length is 14 residues. CDR1 and CDR2 (germline): LNHDA, SQIVND (reference sequence). CDR3 in amino acids: CASTSPPLLRGYTF. CDR3 nucleotide sequence: TGTGCCAGTACCTCCCCCCCCCTCCTGCGGGGCTACACCTTC.

The chain couples TRBV11-3 to TRBJ2-7, with 7 bases lining up with TRBD2. The CDR3 consists of 15 residues. The germline gives CDR1 SGHNT, CDR2 YENEEA. J lost 4 bases, V lost 4 bases, and 10 bases had no gene match. CDR3 residues: CASSSPGGTGYEQYF. In nucleotides, the CDR3 is TGTGCCAGCAGCTCCCCCGGGGGGACTGGGTACGAGCAGTACTTC.

The V and J genes are TRBV6-5 and TRBJ1-6, with D tentatively TRBD1 (6 bases). Trimming stripped 6 bases from V and 7 bases from J, with 7 bases between. The CDR3 is made up of 12 amino acids. Per the germline V gene, CDR1 is MNHEY and CDR2 is SVGAGI. The CDR3 sequence: CASRDSNSPLHF. DNA for the CDR3: TGTGCCAGCAGGGACAGCAATTCACCCCTCCACTTT.

The CDR3 is CASRTGTSGRETQYF. In DNA form, the CDR3 reads TGTGCCAGTAGGACCGGGACTAGCGGCCGAGAGACCCAGTACTTC. J is TRBJ2-5 and V is TRBV19, with 11 positions matching TRBD2. J lost 4 bases, V lost 6 bases, and 7 bases had no gene match. CDR3 size: 15 residues. Germline loops: CDR1 LNHDA, CDR2 SQIVND (reference sequence).

In its sample, this clone was seen a few times. The CDR3, as DNA: TGTGCCAGCAGCGCGCGGGGGGGGACGGATACGCAGTATTTT. Amino acids: CASSARGGTDTQYF. The chain uses TRBV9 and TRBJ2-3, with 9 nucleotides matching TRBD2. The CDR3 sequence is 14 residues long. The ends lost 3 bases at V and 6 bases at J; junction bases unmatched: 5. CDR1 is SGDLS, CDR2 YYNGEE, per germline.

The V call is TRBV12-3 or TRBV12-4, the J call TRBJ1-2, with D uncertain. Trimming shortened V by 2 bases and J by 8 bases, and 12 bases separated the two germline ends. The CDR3 totals 13 residues. CDR3 in amino acids: CASSLSGGEGYTF. As DNA, the CDR3 is TGTGCCAGCAGTTTAAGCGGCGGAGAGGGCTACACCTTC.

This rearrangement joins TRBV28 to TRBJ1-5, with D unclear. There are 13 residues in the CDR3. Germline lookup yields CDR1 MDHEN and CDR2 SYDVKM. Trimming took off 7 bases at V and 0 bases at J, with 7 bases between the two ends. The CDR3: CASKRVSNQPQHF. CDR3 nucleotides: TGTGCCAGCAAACGGGTTAGCAATCAGCCCCAGCATTTT.

This rearrangement joins TRBV3-1 (or the pseudogene TRBV3-2) to TRBJ2-2; weak D call: TRBD2 (5 bases). The CDR3 is made up of 19 amino acids. CDR1 and CDR2 (germline): LGHDT, YNNKEL (reference sequence). V gave up 0 bases and J gave up 5 bases, with 22 bases separating them. The CDR3, as DNA: TGTGCCAGCAGCCAAGATTGGCGAGAGGGAGCTAGGAGGACCGGGGAGCTGTTTTTT. It encodes CASSQDWREGARRTGELFF.

The chain recombines TRBV28 with TRBJ1-2; the D gene is possibly TRBD1 (5 bases). The CDR3 totals 11 residues. Trimming removed 6 bases at V and 4 bases at J, with 6 bases between. Germline-derived CDR1 and CDR2 are MDHEN and SYDVKM. The CDR3 DNA follows: TGTGCCAGCAGAGACAGCTATGGCTACACCTTC. It encodes CASRDSYGYTF.

The chain joins TRBV6-6 to TRBJ2-1; perhaps TRBD1 as D (5 bases). This CDR3 spans 12 amino acids. Germline values: CDR1 MNHNY, CDR2 SVGAGI (reference sequence). Trimming pared 6 bases from V and 7 bases from J, leaving 10 bases between. CDR3: CASRPDRNEQFF. In nucleotides, the CDR3 is TGTGCCAGCAGACCCGACAGAAATGAGCAGTTCTTC.

Within the sample, this clone is medium-sized. The rearrangement links TRBV27 to TRBJ1-2, with D perhaps matching TRBD1 (5 bases). There are 12 residues in the CDR3. Deletions cut 10 bases from V and 8 bases from J, with 17 bases between. In germline, CDR1 is MNHEY, CDR2 SMNVEV (reference sequence). This CDR3 is CATTGPLGGYTF. The CDR3 region has the DNA TGTGCCACCACAGGTCCTCTTGGAGGCTACACCTTC.

The rearrangement links TRBV5-4 to TRBJ1-6; the D gene is possibly TRBD1 (6 bases). Per the germline V gene, CDR1 is SGHNT and CDR2 is YYREEE (reference sequence). The CDR3 has 14 residues. V was trimmed by 4 bases and J by 7 bases, leaving 12 bases between them. This CDR3 reads CASSPDRFNSPLHF. The CDR3 DNA is TGTGCCAGCAGCCCCGACAGGTTCAATTCACCCCTCCACTTT. The full variable domain, its missing parts supplied by reference TRBV5-4 and TRBJ1-6, is ETGVTQSPTHLIKTRGQQVTLRCSSQSGHNTVSWYQQALGQGPQFIFQYYREEENGRGNFPPRFSGLQFPNYSSELNVNALELDDSALYLCASSPDRFNSPLHFGNGTRLTVT.